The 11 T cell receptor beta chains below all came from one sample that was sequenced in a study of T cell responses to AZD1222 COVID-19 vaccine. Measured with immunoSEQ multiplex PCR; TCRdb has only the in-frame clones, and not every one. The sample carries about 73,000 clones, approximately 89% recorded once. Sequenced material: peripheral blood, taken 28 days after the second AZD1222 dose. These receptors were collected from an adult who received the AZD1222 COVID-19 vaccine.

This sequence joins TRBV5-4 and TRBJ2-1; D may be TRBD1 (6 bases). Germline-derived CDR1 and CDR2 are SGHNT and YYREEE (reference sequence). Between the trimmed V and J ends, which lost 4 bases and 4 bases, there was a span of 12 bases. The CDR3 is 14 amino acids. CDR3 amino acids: CASSPMDSYNEQFF. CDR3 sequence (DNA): TGTGCCAGCAGCCCAATGGACAGTTACAATGAGCAGTTCTTC.

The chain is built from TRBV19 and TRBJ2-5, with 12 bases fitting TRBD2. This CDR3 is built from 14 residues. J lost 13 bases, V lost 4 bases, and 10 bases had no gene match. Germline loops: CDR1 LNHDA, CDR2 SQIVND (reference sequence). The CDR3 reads CASSNLAGGPKRYF. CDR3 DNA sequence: TGTGCCAGTAGTAACCTAGCGGGAGGGCCAAAGCGGTACTTC.

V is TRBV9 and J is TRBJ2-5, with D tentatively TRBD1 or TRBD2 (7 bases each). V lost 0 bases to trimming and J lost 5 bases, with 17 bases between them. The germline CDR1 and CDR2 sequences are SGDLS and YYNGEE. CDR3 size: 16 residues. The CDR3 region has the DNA TGTGCCAGCAGCGTAGGGGGAGGGGGCTTTATCGAGACCCAGTACTTC. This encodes CASSVGGGGFIETQYF. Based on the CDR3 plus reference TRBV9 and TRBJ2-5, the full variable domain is DSGVTQTPKHLITATGQRVTLRCSPRSGDLSVYWYQQSLDQGLQFLIQYYNGEERAKGNILERFSAQQFPDLHSELNLSSLELGDSALYFCASSVGGGGFIETQYFGPGTRLLVL.

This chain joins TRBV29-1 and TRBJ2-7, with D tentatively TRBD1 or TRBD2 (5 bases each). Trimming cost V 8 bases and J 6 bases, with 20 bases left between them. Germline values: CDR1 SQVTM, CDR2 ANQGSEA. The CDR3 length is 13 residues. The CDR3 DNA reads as TGCAGCACCTACTCGGACTTGGGGCCCGAGCAGTACGTC. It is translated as CSTYSDLGPEQYV.

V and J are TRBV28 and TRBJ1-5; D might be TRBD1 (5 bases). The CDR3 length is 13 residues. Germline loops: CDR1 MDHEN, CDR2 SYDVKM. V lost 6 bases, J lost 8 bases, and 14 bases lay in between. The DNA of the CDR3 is TGTGCCAGCAGGCCCACAGGAGCGGAGCCCCAGCATTTT. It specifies CASRPTGAEPQHF.

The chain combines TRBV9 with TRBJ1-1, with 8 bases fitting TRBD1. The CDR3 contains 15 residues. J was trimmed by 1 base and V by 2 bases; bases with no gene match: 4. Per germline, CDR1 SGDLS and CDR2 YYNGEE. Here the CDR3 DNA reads TGTGCCAGCAGCGTTACGGGACAGGCGAACACTGAAGCTTTCTTT. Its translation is CASSVTGQANTEAFF. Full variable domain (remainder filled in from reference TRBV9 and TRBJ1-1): DSGVTQTPKHLITATGQRVTLRCSPRSGDLSVYWYQQSLDQGLQFLIQYYNGEERAKGNILERFSAQQFPDLHSELNLSSLELGDSALYFCASSVTGQANTEAFFGQGTRLTVV.

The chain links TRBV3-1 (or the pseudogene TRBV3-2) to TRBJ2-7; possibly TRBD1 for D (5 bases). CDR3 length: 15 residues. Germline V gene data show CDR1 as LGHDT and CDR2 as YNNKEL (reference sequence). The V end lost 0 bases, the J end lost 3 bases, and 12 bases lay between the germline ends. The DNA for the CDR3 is TGTGCCAGCAGCCAAGACCGGGTTCAGGGCTACGAGCAGTACTTC. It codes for CASSQDRVQGYEQYF.

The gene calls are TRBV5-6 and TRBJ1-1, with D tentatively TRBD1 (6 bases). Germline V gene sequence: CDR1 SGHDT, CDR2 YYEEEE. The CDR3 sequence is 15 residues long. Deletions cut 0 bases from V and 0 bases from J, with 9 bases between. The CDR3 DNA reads TGTGCCAGCAGCTTGGCGGGGGGCATGAACACTGAAGCTTTCTTT. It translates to CASSLAGGMNTEAFF.

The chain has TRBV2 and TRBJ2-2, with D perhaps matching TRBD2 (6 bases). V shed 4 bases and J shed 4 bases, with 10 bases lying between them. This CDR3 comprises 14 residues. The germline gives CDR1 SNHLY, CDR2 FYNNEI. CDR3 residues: CASSVRGSTGELFF. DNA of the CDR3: TGTGCCAGCAGTGTTCGGGGGAGCACCGGGGAGCTGTTTTTT.

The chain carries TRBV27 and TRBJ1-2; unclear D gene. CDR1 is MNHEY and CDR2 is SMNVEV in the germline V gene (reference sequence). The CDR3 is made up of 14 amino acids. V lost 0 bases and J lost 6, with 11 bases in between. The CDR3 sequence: CASSLSRLIDGYTF. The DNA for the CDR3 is TGTGCCAGCAGTTTATCTCGCCTAATAGATGGCTACACCTTC.

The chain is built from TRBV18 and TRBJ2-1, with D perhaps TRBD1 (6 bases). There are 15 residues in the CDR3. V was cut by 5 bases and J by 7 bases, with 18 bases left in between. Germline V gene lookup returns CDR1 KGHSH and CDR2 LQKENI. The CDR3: CASSTDRTWMNEQFF. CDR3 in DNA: TGTGCCAGCTCAACAGACAGGACCTGGATGAATGAGCAGTTCTTC.